Shown below are 16 T cell receptor beta chains from a single sample sequenced in a study of blood T cell repertoires in COVID-19. Sequencing used immunoSEQ multiplex PCR; TCRdb keeps in-frame clones, though not all of them. Of a few hundred thousand clones in the sample, around 89% were seen once. Sequencing used peripheral blood. The receptor set was obtained from a middle-aged man with acute or convalescent COVID-19.

The sample holds one count of this clone. This chain connects TRBV4-1 to TRBJ1-1; D unresolved. The V gene's germline CDR1 is MGHRA and CDR2 YSYEKL. CDR3 length equals 12 residues. V lost 0 bases, J lost 10 bases, and 9 bases lay in between. CDR3 protein: CASSQESLAAFF. The CDR3, as DNA: TGCGCCAGCAGCCAAGAATCTCTGGCAGCTTTCTTT.

V and J are TRBV28 and TRBJ1-4, with a tentative D call TRBD1 (5 bases). The V end lost 5 bases, the J end lost 4 bases, and 11 bases lay between the germline ends. Germline CDR1 and CDR2: MDHEN and SYDVKM. This CDR3 is 14 amino acids long. In DNA form, the CDR3 reads TGTGCCAGCAGTGCACAGGTTAATAATGAAAAACTGTTTTTT. It codes for CASSAQVNNEKLFF.

V and J are TRBV7-8 and TRBJ2-1; maybe TRBD2 (7 bases). Deletions cut 4 bases from V and 0 bases from J, with 13 bases between. The CDR3 is 16 amino acids. Germline CDR1 SGHVS, CDR2 FQNEAQ. CDR3 protein: CASSSPGGSSYNEQFF. CDR3 in DNA: TGTGCCAGCAGCTCTCCGGGGGGCTCCTCCTACAATGAGCAGTTCTTC.

The rearrangement joins TRBV7-2 to TRBJ1-2; TRBD1 might be the D (6 bases). V dropped 4 bases and J dropped 7 bases, with 13 bases sitting between them. CDR1 SGHTA and CDR2 FQGNSA come from the germline V gene. CDR3 length: 13 amino acids. CDR3 loop: CASSYDRISGYTF. The CDR3 DNA reads TGTGCCAGCAGCTACGACAGGATAAGTGGCTACACCTTC. Using reference TRBV7-2 and TRBJ1-2 for the parts outside the CDR3, the full variable domain is GAGVSQSPSNKVTEKGKDVELRCDPISGHTALYWYRQSLGQGLEFLIYFQGNSAPDKSGLPSDRFSAERTGGSVSTLTIQRTQQEDSAVYLCASSYDRISGYTFGSGTRLTVV.

J is TRBJ1-2 and V is TRBV30, with a weak D call TRBD1 (6 bases). Looked up from germline, CDR1 is GTSNPN and CDR2 is SVGIG (reference sequence). The CDR3 spans 13 residues. Deletions cut 0 bases from V and 4 bases from J, with 9 bases between. In nucleotides, the CDR3 is TGTGCCTGGAGTGTGAGCAGGGGCTATGGCTACACCTTC. Protein sequence: CAWSVSRGYGYTF.

This clone was found once. V gene TRBV2 combines with J gene TRBJ2-7, with 9 bases identical to TRBD1. The CDR3 has 15 amino acids. The V segment lost 7 bases and the J segment 1 base; nucleotides outside the gene matches: 8. Germline V CDR1 and CDR2: SNHLY, FYNNEI. The CDR3 region has the DNA TGTGCCAGCAATACGGGACAGGGAGGATCCTACGAGCAGTACTTC. This encodes CASNTGQGGSYEQYF.

This clone has a single count. The chain couples TRBV2 to TRBJ2-3, with 11 bases matching TRBD2. The CDR3 has 19 amino acids. The trim removed 6 bases at V and 2 bases at J, leaving 16 bases unmatched. Germline values: CDR1 SNHLY, CDR2 FYNNEI. Written as DNA, the CDR3 is TGTGCCAGCAGCCGCCAGACTAGCGGGGACATAAGACACACAGATACGCAGTATTTT. Amino acid sequence: CASSRQTSGDIRHTDTQYF.

The chain recombines TRBV6-5 with TRBJ2-3; tentative D call: TRBD2 (6 bases). V shed 7 bases and J shed 3 bases, with 14 bases lying between them. The germline gives CDR1 MNHEY, CDR2 SVGAGI. This CDR3 comprises 14 residues. Written as DNA, the CDR3 is TGTGCCAGCACCCTAGGGAGGAGGACAGATACGCAGTATTTT. As protein: CASTLGRRTDTQYF.

The chain joins TRBV3-1 (or the pseudogene TRBV3-2) to TRBJ2-3; D is unclear. V was cut by 0 bases and J by 0 bases, with 7 bases left in between. This CDR3 comprises 15 residues. Per the germline V gene, CDR1 is LGHDT and CDR2 is YNNKEL (reference sequence). The CDR3: CASSQDSPSTDTQYF. For the CDR3, the DNA is TGTGCCAGCAGCCAAGATTCCCCTAGCACAGATACGCAGTATTTT.

This clone was observed once. The chain links TRBV14 to TRBJ2-1; 10 positions match TRBD2. The V segment lost 4 bases and the J segment 5 bases; nucleotides outside the gene matches: 14. CDR1 and CDR2 (germline): SGHDN, FVKESK. The length of the CDR3 is 18 residues. The CDR3 loop reads CASSPSRGAGGQNNEQFF. In nucleotides, the CDR3 is TGTGCCAGCAGCCCATCACGAGGAGCGGGAGGGCAAAACAATGAGCAGTTCTTC.

The chain employs TRBV5-1 and TRBJ2-2; 14 positions match TRBD2. V lost 0 bases to trimming and J lost 0 bases; unmatched junction nucleotides: 1. Germline V lookup: CDR1 SGHRS, CDR2 YFSETQ. The CDR3 length is 18 residues. CDR3 residues: CASSLGTSGRTNTGELFF. The CDR3 nucleotides read TGCGCCAGCAGCTTGGGGACTAGCGGGAGGACGAACACCGGGGAGCTGTTTTTT.

The chain combines TRBV5-4 with TRBJ2-5; 8 nucleotides match TRBD2. J lost 5 bases, V lost 4 bases, and 10 bases had no gene match. This CDR3 region has 15 residues. Germline lookup yields CDR1 SGHNT and CDR2 YYREEE (reference sequence). The CDR3 nucleotides read TGTGCCAGCAGCCAAGGGCCCAGCGGGGGTGAGACCCAGTACTTC. As protein: CASSQGPSGGETQYF.

The chain employs TRBV4-2 and TRBJ2-3; 7 nucleotides line up with TRBD2. The ends lost 0 bases at V and 6 bases at J; junction bases unmatched: 15. Germline values: CDR1 LGHNA, CDR2 YNFKEQ. This CDR3 is built from 18 residues. The CDR3 is CASSQDISGGFGGDTQYF. The DNA for the CDR3 is TGTGCCAGCAGCCAAGATATAAGCGGAGGGTTCGGGGGGGATACGCAGTATTTT.

The chain couples TRBV27 to TRBJ1-6, with D unclear. Germline CDR1 MNHEY, CDR2 SMNVEV (reference sequence). The CDR3 length is 14 residues. The germline V and J ends were trimmed by 4 bases and 10 bases, with 14 bases remaining between them. The CDR3 DNA reads as TGTGCCAGCAGTTATGGCCTTAGCATCTCACCCCTCCACTTT. Protein sequence: CASSYGLSISPLHF.

This rearrangement joins TRBV27 to TRBJ1-1; D not certain. The V end lost 2 bases, the J end lost 1 base, and 5 bases lay between the germline ends. There are 13 residues in the CDR3. Germline assignment: CDR1 MNHEY and CDR2 SMNVEV (reference sequence). For the CDR3, the DNA is TGTGCCAGCAGTTTAAACAGGAACACTGAAGCTTTCTTT. Protein product: CASSLNRNTEAFF.

The chain employs TRBV15 and TRBJ2-7, with D unresolved. The CDR3 extends over 14 amino acids. Trimming pared 4 bases from V and 2 bases from J, leaving 12 bases between. From germline, CDR1 is LNHNV and CDR2 YYDKDF (reference sequence). The CDR3 DNA reads TGTGCCACCAGCAACAAGCGAGAACCCTACGAGCAGTACTTC. Translated: CATSNKREPYEQYF. The variable domain in full, completed from reference TRBV15 and TRBJ2-7, reads DAMVIQNPRYQVTQFGKPVTLSCSQTLNHNVMYWYQQKSSQAPKLLFHYYDKDFNNEADTPDNFQSRRPNTSFCFLDIRSPGLGDTAMYLCATSNKREPYEQYFGPGTRLTVT.